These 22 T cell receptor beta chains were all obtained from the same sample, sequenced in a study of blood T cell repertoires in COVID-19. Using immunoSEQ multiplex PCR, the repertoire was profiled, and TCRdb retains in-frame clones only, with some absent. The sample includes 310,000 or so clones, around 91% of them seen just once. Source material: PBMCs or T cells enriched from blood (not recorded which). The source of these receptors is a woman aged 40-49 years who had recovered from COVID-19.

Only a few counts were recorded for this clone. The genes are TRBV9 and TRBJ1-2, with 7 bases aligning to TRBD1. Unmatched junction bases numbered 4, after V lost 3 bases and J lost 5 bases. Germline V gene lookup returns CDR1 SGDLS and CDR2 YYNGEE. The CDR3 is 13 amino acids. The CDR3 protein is CASSASTGYGYTF. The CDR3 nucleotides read TGTGCCAGCAGCGCCTCGACAGGGTATGGCTACACCTTC.

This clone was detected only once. CDR3 DNA: TGTGCCAGCAGCTGGGCAGGGGCGAATTCACCCCTCCACTTT. Translation: CASSWAGANSPLHF. V and J are TRBV9 and TRBJ1-6; the D gene is possibly TRBD1 (6 bases). The ends were cut back, 4 bases at V and 7 bases at J, with 12 bases in the middle. CDR1 and CDR2 (germline): SGDLS, YYNGEE. The CDR3 covers 14 residues.

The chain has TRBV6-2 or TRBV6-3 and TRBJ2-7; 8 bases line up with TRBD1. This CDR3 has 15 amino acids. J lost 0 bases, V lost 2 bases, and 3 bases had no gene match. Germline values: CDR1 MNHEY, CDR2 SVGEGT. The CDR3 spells CASSYGTGVSYEQYF. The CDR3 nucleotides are TGTGCCAGCAGTTACGGGACAGGCGTCTCCTACGAGCAGTACTTC.

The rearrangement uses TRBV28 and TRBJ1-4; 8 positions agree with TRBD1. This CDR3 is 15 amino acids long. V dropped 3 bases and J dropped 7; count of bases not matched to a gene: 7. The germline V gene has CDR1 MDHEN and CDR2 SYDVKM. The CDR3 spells CASSFNQGAVEKLFF. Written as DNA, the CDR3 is TGTGCCAGCAGTTTTAATCAGGGGGCGGTTGAAAAACTGTTTTTT.

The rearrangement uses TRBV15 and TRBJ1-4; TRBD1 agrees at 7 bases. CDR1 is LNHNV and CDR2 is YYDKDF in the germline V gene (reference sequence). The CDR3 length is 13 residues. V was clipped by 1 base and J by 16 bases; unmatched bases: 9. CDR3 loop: CATSRAPIGGRFF. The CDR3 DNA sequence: TGTGCCACCAGCAGAGCGCCTATAGGGGGCCGGTTTTTT.

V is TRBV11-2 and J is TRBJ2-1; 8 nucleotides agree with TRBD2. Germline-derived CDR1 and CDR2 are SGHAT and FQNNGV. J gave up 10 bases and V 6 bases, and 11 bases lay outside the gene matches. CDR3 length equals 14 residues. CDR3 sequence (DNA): TGTGCCAGCAGTTCACGCGGGGGCGGGGGGGAGCAGTTCTTC. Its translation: CASSSRGGGGEQFF.

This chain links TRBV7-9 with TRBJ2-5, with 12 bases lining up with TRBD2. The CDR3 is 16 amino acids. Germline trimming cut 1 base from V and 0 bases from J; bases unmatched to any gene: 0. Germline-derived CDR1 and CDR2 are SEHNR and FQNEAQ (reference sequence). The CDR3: CASSLGTSGNQETQYF. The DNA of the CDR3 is TGTGCCAGCAGCTTAGGGACTAGCGGGAACCAAGAGACCCAGTACTTC.

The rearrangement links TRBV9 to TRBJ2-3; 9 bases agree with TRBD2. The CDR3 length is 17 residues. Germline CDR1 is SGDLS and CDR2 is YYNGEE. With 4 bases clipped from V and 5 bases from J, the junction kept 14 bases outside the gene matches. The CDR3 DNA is TGTGCCAGCAGCCAAAGGGGAGCGGGAGGACCAGTAGATACGCAGTATTTT. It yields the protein CASSQRGAGGPVDTQYF.

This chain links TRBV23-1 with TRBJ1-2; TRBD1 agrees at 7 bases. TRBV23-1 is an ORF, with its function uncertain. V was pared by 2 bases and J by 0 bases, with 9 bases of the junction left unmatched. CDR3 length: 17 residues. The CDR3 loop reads CASSQATGVGANYGYTF. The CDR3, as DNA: TGCGCCAGCAGTCAAGCAACAGGGGTCGGAGCTAACTATGGCTACACCTTC.

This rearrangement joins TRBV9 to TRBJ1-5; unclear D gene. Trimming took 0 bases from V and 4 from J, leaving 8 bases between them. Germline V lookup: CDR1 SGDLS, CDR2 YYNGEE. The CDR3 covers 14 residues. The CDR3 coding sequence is TGTGCCAGCAGCGTAGGTGGAGAGAATCAGCCCCAGCATTTT. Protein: CASSVGGENQPQHF.

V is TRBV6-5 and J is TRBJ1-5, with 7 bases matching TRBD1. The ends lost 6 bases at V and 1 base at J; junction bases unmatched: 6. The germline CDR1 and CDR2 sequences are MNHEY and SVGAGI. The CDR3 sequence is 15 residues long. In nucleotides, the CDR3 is TGTGCCAGCAGGAAGGGGACAGCCAGCAATCAGCCCCAGCATTTT. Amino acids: CASRKGTASNQPQHF.

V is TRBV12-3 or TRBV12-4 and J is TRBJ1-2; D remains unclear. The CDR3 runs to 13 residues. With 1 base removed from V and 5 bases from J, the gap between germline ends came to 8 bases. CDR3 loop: CASSLGGFYGYTF. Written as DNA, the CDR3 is TGTGCCAGCAGTTTAGGAGGGTTTTATGGCTACACCTTC.

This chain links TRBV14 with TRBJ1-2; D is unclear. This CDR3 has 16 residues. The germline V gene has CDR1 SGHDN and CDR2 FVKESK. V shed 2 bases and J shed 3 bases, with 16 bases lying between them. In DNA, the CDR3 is TGTGCCAGCAGCCAAATTCCAACCCCACTGGACTATGGCTACACCTTC. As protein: CASSQIPTPLDYGYTF.

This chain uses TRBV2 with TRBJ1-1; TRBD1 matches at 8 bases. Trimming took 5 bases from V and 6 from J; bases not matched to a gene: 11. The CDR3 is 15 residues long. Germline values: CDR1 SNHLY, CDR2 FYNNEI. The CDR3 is CASSPGQVVGAEAFF. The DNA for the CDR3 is TGTGCCAGCAGTCCGGGACAGGTGGTTGGGGCTGAAGCTTTCTTT.

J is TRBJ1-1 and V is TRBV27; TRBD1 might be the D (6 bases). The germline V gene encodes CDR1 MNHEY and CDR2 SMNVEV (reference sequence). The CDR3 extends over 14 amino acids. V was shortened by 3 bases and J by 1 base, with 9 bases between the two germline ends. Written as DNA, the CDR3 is TGTGCCAGCAGTTTGGGCAGGGGGAACACTGAAGCTTTCTTT. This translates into CASSLGRGNTEAFF.

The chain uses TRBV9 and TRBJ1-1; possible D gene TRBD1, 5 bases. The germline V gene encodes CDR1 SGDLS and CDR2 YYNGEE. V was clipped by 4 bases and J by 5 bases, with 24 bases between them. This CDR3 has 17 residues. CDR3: CASSPTQGQQAVTEAFF. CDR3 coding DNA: TGTGCCAGCAGCCCTACCCAAGGTCAACAGGCGGTGACTGAAGCTTTCTTT.

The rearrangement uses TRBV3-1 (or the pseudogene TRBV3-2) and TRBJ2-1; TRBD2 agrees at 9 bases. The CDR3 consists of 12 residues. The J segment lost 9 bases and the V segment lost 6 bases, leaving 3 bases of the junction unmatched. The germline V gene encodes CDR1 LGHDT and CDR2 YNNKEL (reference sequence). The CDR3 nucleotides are TGTGCCAGCAGGCGGGGGGGCGGTGAGCAGTTCTTC. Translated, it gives CASRRGGGEQFF.

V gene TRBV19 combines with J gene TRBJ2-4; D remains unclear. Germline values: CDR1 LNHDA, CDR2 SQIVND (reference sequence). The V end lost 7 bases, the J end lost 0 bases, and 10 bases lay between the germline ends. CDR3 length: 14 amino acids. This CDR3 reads CASTDGLAKNIQYF. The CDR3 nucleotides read TGTGCCAGTACCGATGGGCTAGCCAAAAACATTCAGTACTTC.

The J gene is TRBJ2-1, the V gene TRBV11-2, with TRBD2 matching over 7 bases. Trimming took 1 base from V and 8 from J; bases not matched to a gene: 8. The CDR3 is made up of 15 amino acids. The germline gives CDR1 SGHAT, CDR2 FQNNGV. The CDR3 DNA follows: TGTGCCAGCAGCTTAGCCTCGCGGGGGTTCGATGAGCAGTTCTTC. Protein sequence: CASSLASRGFDEQFF.

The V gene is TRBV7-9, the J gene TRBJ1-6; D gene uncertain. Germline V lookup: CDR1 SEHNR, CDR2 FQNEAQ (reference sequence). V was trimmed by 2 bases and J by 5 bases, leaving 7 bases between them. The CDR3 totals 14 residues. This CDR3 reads CASSLSVDNSPLHF. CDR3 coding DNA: TGTGCCAGCAGCTTATCGGTGGATAATTCACCCCTCCACTTT.

CDR3 DNA: TGCAGCGCCGGGACAGACCTCTACAATGAGCAGTTCTTC. It encodes CSAGTDLYNEQFF. The rearrangement links TRBV29-1 to TRBJ2-1; the match to TRBD1 covers 7 bases. CDR3 length: 13 amino acids. J gave up 3 bases and V 7 bases, and 6 bases lay outside the gene matches. Germline V lookup: CDR1 SQVTM, CDR2 ANQGSEA.

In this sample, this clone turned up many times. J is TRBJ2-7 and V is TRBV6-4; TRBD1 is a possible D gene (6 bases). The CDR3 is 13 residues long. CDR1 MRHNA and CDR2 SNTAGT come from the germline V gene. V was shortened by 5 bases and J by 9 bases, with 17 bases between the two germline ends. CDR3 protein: CASSSGTGTRQYF. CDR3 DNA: TGTGCCAGCAGTAGCGGTACAGGGACCCGGCAGTACTTC.